This T cell receptor beta chain originates from a study of blood T cell repertoires in COVID-19. Across the study: There were acute and convalescent COVID-19 samples, and they came from the United States, Italy and Spain.

Repertoires were generated with immunoSEQ multiplex PCR, while TCRdb's copy carries only in-frame clones and drops some. The data contain 160,000 or so clones, roughly 84% of them singletons. The CDR3 covers 14 residues. V was pared by 2 bases and J by 0 bases, with 5 bases between. Germline CDR1 reads LGHDT; CDR2 reads YNNKEL (reference sequence). Everyone who took part was roughly 18 to 89 years old, and they came from over 20 US areas. The receptor was isolated from a woman aged 45-65 years who had recovered from COVID-19. Source material: PBMCs or T cells enriched from blood (not recorded which). The rearrangement links TRBV3-1 (or the pseudogene TRBV3-2) to TRBJ1-5; D call uncertain. CDR3 in DNA: TGTGCCAGCAGCCAATATTATAGCAATCAGCCCCAGCATTTT. Translation gives CASSQYYSNQPQHF.